The 19 T cell receptor beta chains below come from one sample, sequenced in a study of regulatory T cells in long-lasting Graves disease (dated by TCRdb to the early 2020s). The receptor library was made with multiplex PCR. TCRdb lists the instrument as Illumina HiSeq 4000. CDR3 regions were amplified by Arm-PCR with iRepertoire HTBI primers to construct TCR beta libraries. The public reads were reanalyzed by TCRdb: fastp trimming at Q25, MiXCR alignment, in-frame beta chains only. Duplicate CDR3 protein sequences are folded into a single record with the most common DNA and genes. The sample table shows 510,000 or so distinct CDR3 sequences, and about 12% are seen once. More than 8% of the sample is in the top ten clones. What this sample's time point label stands for: newly diagnosed GD, antithyroid drugs for less than 3 months. For both TCR sequencing and RNA sequencing, RNA was extracted from PBMCs using TRIzol.

These records were also assigned to another study, of T cells in Graves' hyperthyroidism and ophthalmopathy.

The specimen comprised peripheral blood mononuclear cells (PBMCs), sampled at new diagnosis, from a patient treated with antithyroid drugs. The receptors were sampled from a woman younger than 45 with Graves disease. Donor details come from another sample of the same person, matched by shared clones.

This chain joins TRBV28 and TRBJ2-5; D is possibly TRBD1 or TRBD2 (5 bases each). The germline V and J ends were trimmed by 5 bases and 1 base, with 14 bases remaining between them. Germline values: CDR1 MDHEN, CDR2 SYDVKM. The CDR3 runs 15 residues. DNA for the CDR3: TGTGCCAGCAGTGAATCGGGACGTACCCAAGAGACCCAGTACTTC. It translates to CASSESGRTQETQYF.

At least ten counts were recorded for this clonotype. The chain uses TRBV2 and TRBJ2-7; TRBD1 agrees at 8 bases. This CDR3 contains 14 residues. J lost 6 bases, V lost 8 bases, and 12 bases had no gene match. The germline CDR1 and CDR2 sequences are SNHLY and FYNNEI. CDR3 sequence: CASGQGAFSFEQYF. CDR3 DNA sequence: TGTGCCAGCGGGCAGGGGGCGTTCTCTTTCGAGCAGTACTTC.

As for this clonotype: This may be a read error: a much more frequent sequence differs by one nucleotide. CDR3 residues: CASSPSDGLTAYNGQFF. The CDR3 DNA follows: TGTGCCAGCTCACCGTCGGACGGACTTACCGCCTACAATGGGCAGTTCTTC. The chain couples TRBV18 to TRBJ2-5; maybe TRBD2 (5 bases). TRBJ2-1 matches the DNA end more closely, so the J call is doubtful. Per germline, CDR1 KGHSH and CDR2 LQKENI. The CDR3 length is 17 residues.

In its sample, this clonotype was seen a few times. This sequence joins TRBV18 and TRBJ2-2; 9 nucleotides align to TRBD1. With 4 bases clipped from V and 6 bases from J, the junction kept 9 bases outside the gene matches. The CDR3 contains 16 residues. The germline V gene has CDR1 KGHSH and CDR2 LQKENI. The CDR3 sequence: CASSRTSDRGAGELFF. The CDR3 DNA is TGTGCCAGCTCACGAACCTCGGACAGGGGCGCCGGGGAGCTGTTTTTT.

In its sample, this clonotype was seen many times. The CDR3 nucleotides are TGTGCCAGCAGTCCGGAGGCAGGGTGGGTCGGGGAGCTGTTTTTT. Its translation is CASSPEAGWVGELFF. The chain joins TRBV6-1 to TRBJ2-2; D is perhaps TRBD1 or TRBD2 (5 bases each). V lost 5 bases, J lost 7 bases, and 17 bases lay in between. Germline V CDR1 and CDR2: MNHNS, SASEGT. The CDR3 is 15 residues long.

This clonotype has a count of ten or more. V is TRBV6-2 or TRBV6-3 and J is TRBJ2-7, with 7 bases lining up with TRBD1. V shed 5 bases and J 7 bases; nucleotides not matched to a gene: 11. From germline, CDR1 is MNHEY and CDR2 SVGEGT. The CDR3 is made up of 14 amino acids. The CDR3 reads CASSQTGSPVEQYF. The CDR3, as DNA: TGTGCCAGCAGTCAGACAGGGTCCCCCGTGGAGCAGTACTTC.

J is TRBJ2-7 and V is TRBV28, with 9 nucleotides matching TRBD2. The ends lost 5 bases at V and 0 bases at J; junction bases unmatched: 17. From germline, CDR1 is MDHEN and CDR2 SYDVKM. The CDR3 has 19 residues. The DNA of the CDR3 is TGTGCCAGCAGTCTAATCCTCCTCGTAGCGGGAGCCCTCTCCTACGAGCAGTACTTC. It codes for CASSLILLVAGALSYEQYF.

In its sample, this clonotype was seen a few times. This chain uses TRBV18 with TRBJ2-5, with D uncertain. Germline V gene lookup returns CDR1 KGHSH and CDR2 LQKENI. Trimming removed 5 bases from V and 1 base from J, with 14 bases in between. The CDR3 has 15 amino acids. The CDR3 reads CASSKTQILQETQYF. The CDR3 nucleotides are TGTGCCAGCTCAAAAACACAGATCCTCCAAGAGACCCAGTACTTC. Together with reference TRBV18 and TRBJ2-5, the CDR3 gives the full variable domain: NAGVMQNPRHLVRRRGQEARLRCSPMKGHSHVYWYRQLPEEGLKFMVYLQKENIIDESGMPKERFSAEFPKEGPSILRIQQVVRGDSAAYFCASSKTQILQETQYFGPGTRLLVL.

This clonotype turned up a few times. The chain joins TRBV25-1 to TRBJ1-4; D not certain. The CDR3 sequence is 13 residues long. The V and J ends lost 4 bases and 8 bases respectively, with 11 bases between them. The germline V gene has CDR1 MGHDK and CDR2 SYGVNS. CDR3: CASSGLLREKLFF. CDR3 nucleotide sequence: TGTGCCAGCAGTGGCCTGTTACGAGAAAAACTGTTTTTT.

This clonotype was found a few times. The chain carries TRBV10-3 and TRBJ1-5; D uncertain. The CDR3 loop spans 13 amino acids. Germline lookup yields CDR1 ENHRY and CDR2 SYGVKD. V was cut by 0 bases and J by 6 bases, with 6 bases left in between. The CDR3 nucleotides are TGTGCCATCAGTGAGTCGACTACTCAGCCCCAGCATTTT. Translating it yields CAISESTTQPQHF.

The chain employs TRBV19 and TRBJ1-1, with unresolved D. V was shortened by 5 bases and J by 6 bases, with 22 bases between the two germline ends. The CDR3 extends over 16 amino acids. CDR1 and CDR2 from the germline V gene are LNHDA and SQIVND (reference sequence). The DNA for the CDR3 is TGTGCCAGTAGTCTTCTCCGGGCCGGTGGATCCGCTGAAGCTTTCTTT. It yields the protein CASSLLRAGGSAEAFF.

In this sample, this clonotype turned up many times. The DNA of the CDR3 is TGTGCCAGCAGCTTTGGCAGGGGCGGGGGAGGTAGTAATGAGCAGTTCTTC. The encoded protein is CASSFGRGGGGSNEQFF. The rearrangement joins TRBV11-3 to TRBJ2-1; D may be TRBD2 (7 bases). The CDR3 is made up of 17 amino acids. Trimming shortened V by 3 bases and J by 7 bases, and 22 bases separated the two germline ends. Per the germline V gene, CDR1 is SGHNT and CDR2 is YENEEA.

This clonotype has at least ten counts. The chain is built from TRBV10-2 and TRBJ2-4, with D possibly matching TRBD2 (6 bases). V lost 3 bases, J lost 6 bases, and 15 bases lay in between. CDR3 length: 15 residues. Germline CDR1 reads WSHSY; CDR2 reads SAAADI. As DNA, the CDR3 is TGCGCCAGCAGTGATGACTTGACTAGGAGAAACATTCAGTACTTC. This gives the protein CASSDDLTRRNIQYF.

In its sample, this clonotype was seen many times. The chain joins TRBV28 to TRBJ1-3; 7 nucleotides match TRBD1. Germline V CDR1 and CDR2: MDHEN, SYDVKM. The CDR3 sequence is 14 residues long. With V trimmed by 6 bases and J by 3 bases, 5 bases remained unmatched. The CDR3 loop is CASSLDRDGNTIYF. CDR3 DNA sequence: TGTGCCAGCAGCCTTGACAGGGATGGAAACACCATATATTTT.

This clonotype appeared many times. The chain has TRBV11-2 and TRBJ2-6; no firm D call. Germline lookup yields CDR1 SGHAT and CDR2 FQNNGV. The ends were cut back, 3 bases at V and 10 bases at J, with 4 bases in the middle. The CDR3 has 11 residues. The CDR3 DNA reads as TGTGCCAGCAGCTTGACAAACGTCCTGACTTTC. Its translation: CASSLTNVLTF.

This chain uses TRBV20-1 with TRBJ1-5; 12 nucleotides line up with TRBD1. The V and J ends lost 5 bases and 9 bases, in that order; junction bases with no gene match: 11. This CDR3 region has 15 residues. Germline lookup yields CDR1 DFQATT and CDR2 SNEGSKA (reference sequence). The CDR3 sequence: CSAGNGDRGQRPQHF. The CDR3 DNA sequence: TGCAGTGCTGGAAACGGGGACAGGGGGCAGAGGCCCCAGCATTTT.

J is TRBJ2-5 and V is TRBV2, with 8 bases identical to TRBD2. V trimming: 7 bases; J trimming: 5 bases; junction bases outside the gene matches: 9. Germline V gives CDR1 SNHLY, CDR2 FYNNEI. This CDR3 is 14 amino acids long. CDR3 nucleotide sequence: TGTGCCAGCACCTACGGGGGGGCAGGGGAGACCCAGTACTTC. It yields the protein CASTYGGAGETQYF.

This clonotype was found many times. V is TRBV3-1 and J is TRBJ1-2; D is possibly TRBD1 (5 bases). This CDR3 has 16 residues. V lost 3 bases and J lost 4, with 18 bases in between. Germline V gene sequence: CDR1 LGHDT, CDR2 YNNKEL (reference sequence). The CDR3 nucleotides read TGTGCCAGCAGCCACCTAGGGACGGCCCAGGGCTATGGCTACACCTTC. Amino acids: CASSHLGTAQGYGYTF.

This clonotype was recorded at least ten times. The V and J genes are TRBV7-8 and TRBJ2-5; perhaps TRBD1 as D (6 bases). CDR1 is SGHVS and CDR2 is FQNEAQ in the germline V gene. The CDR3 has 15 residues. Trimming removed 0 bases from V and 7 bases from J, with 15 bases in between. CDR3: CASSLAYRDLGTQYF. CDR3 nucleotide sequence: TGTGCCAGCAGCTTAGCCTACAGGGATTTGGGGACCCAGTACTTC.